The sequence of this TCR beta chain was determined in a study of tumor-infiltrating lymphocytes in primary liver carcinoma. Study details: Surgical resection served as treatment for the primary liver carcinoma of these patients. Each of the growths was stage T1-T3 N0M0, extending about 4 to 10 cm across. Study conclusions and caveats: The use of bulk unsorted samples meant that CD4+ and CD8+ repertoires were not compared. Between tumor regions, pairs overlapped more than tumor-adjacent and tumor-blood pairs did.

Germline DNA was also extracted, while the blood RNA originated from unsorted whole blood. Reverse transcription of 500 ng total RNA with a constant-region primer produced TCR beta cDNA. The TCR beta library was amplified through three nested multiplex PCR rounds in a modified ARM-PCR procedure. Two initial PCR rounds of about 11 cycles each paired TRBV1-TRBV30 forward primers with a C-beta reverse primer. TCRdb fed the multiplex PCR reads into MiXCR, producing one record per CDR3 protein. Of fewer than 350,000 distinct CDR3 sequences listed, approximately 60% are singletons. The CDR3 length is 14 residues. CDR1 and CDR2 (germline): MDHEN, SYDVKM. As regards this clonotype: Its cognate antigen is unknown. One end of the junction is discordant with germline, which a read error may explain.

Sequenced sample: peripheral blood. The receptor was derived from a man aged 35-49 years with primary liver carcinoma and hepatitis B virus infection. The V call is TRBV28, the J call TRBJ2-1; D gene uncertain. CDR3 loop: CASSSSPPHNEQFF. The DNA of the CDR3 is TGTGCCAGCAGCTCCAGCCCCCCCCACAATGAGCAATTCTTC.